A selection of T cell receptor beta chains follows, all from one sample in a study of CD4 T cells in relation to SARS-CoV-2 and coronaviruses. The data were produced by immunoSEQ multiplex PCR, yet TCRdb's version contains in-frame clones alone and is incomplete. The data show about 70,000 clones, with more than 75% seen just once and around 1.6% held by the top ten. What was sequenced was memory CD4+ T cells from PBMCs. The receptors originated from a human donor in good health. Both conserved end residues are part of each CDR3. A D gene is named only where the DNA matches it firmly. Clone size appears in some rows only: once, few, many, or a class for an expanded clone.

V gene: TRBV9; J gene: TRBJ2-5; clone size: .; D gene: .; CDR3 protein: CASSVVSTGETQYF; CDR3 DNA: TGTGCCAGCAGCGTAGTGTCCACCGGGGAGACCCAGTACTTC
V gene: TRBV5-5; J gene: TRBJ1-2; clone size: .; D gene: TRBD1; CDR3 protein: CASSLWTGYGYTF; CDR3 DNA: TGTGCCAGCAGCTTGTGGACAGGCTATGGCTACACCTTC
V gene: TRBV30; J gene: TRBJ1-1; clone size: .; D gene: TRBD1; CDR3 protein: CAWSDRGEAFF; CDR3 DNA: TGTGCCTGGAGTGACAGGGGAGAAGCTTTCTTT
V gene: TRBV29-1; J gene: TRBJ2-5; clone size: medium-sized; D gene: TRBD2; CDR3 protein: CSVGPSGGETQYF; CDR3 DNA: TGCAGCGTTGGTCCGAGCGGGGGTGAGACCCAGTACTTC
V gene: TRBV27; J gene: TRBJ1-6; clone size: .; D gene: .; CDR3 protein: CASSRQDYSPLHF; CDR3 DNA: TGTGCCAGCAGTCGACAGGACTATTCACCCCTCCACTTT
V gene: TRBV18; J gene: TRBJ2-7; clone size: .; D gene: .; CDR3 protein: CASSLGTRGEQYF; CDR3 DNA: TGTGCCAGCTCACTTGGGACCCGGGGGGAGCAGTACTTC
V gene: TRBV15; J gene: TRBJ1-3; clone size: .; D gene: TRBD1; CDR3 protein: CATSRDKGTVGNTIYF; CDR3 DNA: TGTGCCACCAGCAGAGATAAGGGGACAGTTGGAAACACCATATATTTT
V gene: TRBV7-9; J gene: TRBJ1-3; clone size: .; D gene: .; CDR3 protein: CASSPTRNTIYF; CDR3 DNA: TGTGCCAGCAGCCCCACACGAAACACCATATATTTT
V gene: TRBV12-3/TRBV12-4; J gene: TRBJ2-7; clone size: .; D gene: .; CDR3 protein: CASSLAGEGEQYF; CDR3 DNA: TGTGCCAGCAGTTTAGCGGGAGAAGGCGAGCAGTACTTC
V gene: TRBV2; J gene: TRBJ2-3; clone size: few; D gene: .; CDR3 protein: CASRVGMAWTDTQYF; CDR3 DNA: TGTGCCAGCAGGGTAGGGATGGCTTGGACAGATACGCAGTATTTT
V gene: TRBV4-3; J gene: TRBJ1-5; clone size: .; D gene: .; CDR3 protein: CASSQDGASNQPQHF; CDR3 DNA: TGCGCCAGCAGCCAAGATGGTGCTAGCAATCAGCCCCAGCATTTT
V gene: TRBV5-8; J gene: TRBJ2-7; clone size: .; D gene: .; CDR3 protein: CASSLRPGLYEQYF; CDR3 DNA: TGTGCCAGCAGCTTGAGGCCAGGGCTCTACGAGCAGTACTTC
V gene: TRBV10-2; J gene: TRBJ1-2; clone size: .; D gene: TRBD1; CDR3 protein: CASINPTGNYGYTF; CDR3 DNA: TGCGCCAGCATTAACCCGACAGGGAACTATGGCTACACCTTC
V gene: TRBV27; J gene: TRBJ2-3; clone size: .; D gene: .; CDR3 protein: CASSSDRGSDTQYF; CDR3 DNA: TGTGCCAGCAGTTCCGACCGCGGGTCAGATACGCAGTATTTT
V gene: TRBV11-3; J gene: TRBJ2-2; clone size: .; D gene: TRBD2; CDR3 protein: CASSLEGTSGANTGELFF; CDR3 DNA: TGTGCCAGCAGCTTAGAAGGGACTAGCGGCGCGAACACCGGGGAGCTGTTTTTT
V gene: TRBV9; J gene: TRBJ2-2; clone size: few; D gene: TRBD2; CDR3 protein: CASSEYETSGLTGELFF; CDR3 DNA: TGTGCCAGCAGCGAATACGAGACTAGCGGACTCACCGGGGAGCTGTTTTTT
V gene: TRBV20-1; J gene: TRBJ1-1; clone size: .; D gene: .; CDR3 protein: CSARVNTEAFF; CDR3 DNA: TGCAGTGCTAGAGTGAACACTGAAGCTTTCTTT
V gene: TRBV20-1; J gene: TRBJ1-3; clone size: few; D gene: .; CDR3 protein: CSASGGQGNTIYF; CDR3 DNA: TGCAGTGCTAGTGGCGGACAGGGAAACACCATATATTTT
V gene: TRBV4-3; J gene: TRBJ2-4; clone size: .; D gene: .; CDR3 protein: CASSQDFGSIAGNIQYF; CDR3 DNA: TGCGCCAGCAGCCAAGATTTCGGGTCTATCGCAGGAAACATTCAGTACTTC
V gene: TRBV6-1; J gene: TRBJ1-2; clone size: .; D gene: .; CDR3 protein: CASSESLGYGYTF; CDR3 DNA: TGTGCCAGCAGTGAAAGCCTTGGCTATGGCTACACCTTC
V gene: TRBV30; J gene: TRBJ2-3; clone size: .; D gene: TRBD2; CDR3 protein: CAWKASGSPDTQYF; CDR3 DNA: TGTGCCTGGAAGGCTAGCGGGAGCCCGGATACGCAGTATTTT
V gene: TRBV30; J gene: TRBJ2-1; clone size: .; D gene: TRBD2; CDR3 protein: CAWSELAGDNEQFF; CDR3 DNA: TGTGCCTGGAGTGAACTAGCGGGAGACAATGAGCAGTTCTTC